Listed here are 31 T cell receptor beta chains from one sample, sequenced in a study of blood T cells in healthy people across ages. A second PCR of about 6 to 12 cycles used a sample-barcoded 5' primer and a J-beta primer mix. TCRdb re-called the 5' RACE reads with MiXCR, one entry per CDR3 protein. The sample lists 1.5 million to 2 million distinct CDR3 sequences, about two fifths occurring once. Sequences were obtained from blood. All receptors come from a human donor in good health.

The chain uses TRBV5-5 and TRBJ1-2; the match to TRBD1 covers 7 bases. J lost 8 bases, V lost 4 bases, and 11 bases had no gene match. Looked up from germline, CDR1 is SGHKS and CDR2 is YYEKEE (reference sequence). The CDR3 extends over 14 amino acids. CDR3 sequence: CASSMTGQPQGYTF. CDR3 DNA: TGTGCCAGCAGCATGACGGGACAGCCTCAAGGCTACACCTTC.

V gene TRBV5-1 combines with J gene TRBJ1-2, with 7 nucleotides matching TRBD1. J lost 4 bases, V lost 7 bases, and 10 bases had no gene match. CDR1 and CDR2 from the germline V gene are SGHRS and YFSETQ. This CDR3 is built from 14 residues. CDR3 loop: CASGSGTDIYGYTF. The CDR3 DNA is TGCGCCAGCGGATCCGGGACAGACATCTATGGCTACACCTTC.

This clonotype was counted a few times. The V call is TRBV7-2, the J call TRBJ2-4; D gene uncertain. TRBJ2-7 explains the end of the DNA better; the J call may be wrong. Germline loops: CDR1 SGHTA, CDR2 FQGNSA. The CDR3 extends over 14 amino acids. The CDR3 loop is CASSLVPATYEQYF. DNA of the CDR3: TGTGCCAGCAGCTTAGTCCCAGCCACCTACGAGCAGTACTTC.

The V and J genes are TRBV4-3 and TRBJ1-1, with D maybe TRBD1 (5 bases). CDR1 is LGHNA, CDR2 YSLEER, per germline. The length of the CDR3 is 16 residues. V lost 4 bases, J lost 3 bases, and 18 bases lay in between. The CDR3 region is CASSLTVGQGDTEAFF. The DNA of the CDR3 is TGCGCCAGCAGCCTAACCGTCGGGCAGGGCGACACTGAAGCTTTCTTT.

J is TRBJ2-5 and V is TRBV4-1, with 7 bases matching TRBD1. Germline lookup yields CDR1 MGHRA and CDR2 YSYEKL. This CDR3 has 18 amino acids. The V segment lost 0 bases and the J segment 0 bases; nucleotides outside the gene matches: 10. The CDR3 is CASSQENYPGQNQETQYF. Written as DNA, the CDR3 is TGCGCCAGCAGCCAAGAGAATTATCCGGGACAGAACCAAGAGACCCAGTACTTC.

The chain employs TRBV6-2 or TRBV6-3 and TRBJ1-1, with a tentative D call TRBD1 (5 bases). Germline CDR1 is MNHEY and CDR2 is SVGEGT. This CDR3 is built from 18 residues. V lost 3 bases and J lost 1, with 21 bases in between. In DNA, the CDR3 is TGTGCCAGCAGTTATTTCTTATATGGCGACGGACAGAACACTGAAGCTTTCTTT. Translation: CASSYFLYGDGQNTEAFF.

The V call is TRBV20-1, the J call TRBJ1-5; maybe TRBD1 (5 bases). Germline V lookup: CDR1 DFQATT, CDR2 SNEGSKA (reference sequence). The CDR3 contains 14 residues. Trimming cost V 3 bases and J 1 base, with 10 bases left between them. CDR3 bases: TGCAGTGCTAGTGGGGGTCAGAGCAATCAGCCCCAGCATTTT. This encodes CSASGGQSNQPQHF.

The rearrangement uses TRBV7-2 and TRBJ1-6; the D is unclear. Germline V CDR1 and CDR2: SGHTA, FQGNSA. With 2 bases removed from V and 6 bases from J, the gap between germline ends came to 17 bases. The CDR3 consists of 17 residues. In DNA form, the CDR3 reads TGTGCCAGCAGCTTAAACTTTCGGGCCGGGTCTAATTCACCCCTCCACTTT. Translated, it gives CASSLNFRAGSNSPLHF.

V gene TRBV15 combines with J gene TRBJ2-1; 11 bases are shared with TRBD1. The CDR3 is 16 amino acids. V dropped 1 base and J dropped 4; count of bases not matched to a gene: 3. Germline V gene sequence: CDR1 LNHNV, CDR2 YYDKDF (reference sequence). CDR3 sequence (DNA): TGTGCCACCAGCAGAGGAGGGACAGGGGGATACAATGAGCAGTTCTTC. It codes for CATSRGGTGGYNEQFF.

The chain uses TRBV4-2 and TRBJ2-1; 12 nucleotides match TRBD2. Per germline, CDR1 LGHNA and CDR2 YNFKEQ. V was pared by 1 base and J by 9 bases, with 16 bases of the junction left unmatched. The CDR3 length is 19 residues. DNA for the CDR3: TGTGCCAGCAGCCAAGGGCTAGCGGGGGGGCCCGCGCCCCTGTTTGAGCAGTTCTTC. Translation: CASSQGLAGGPAPLFEQFF.

The chain joins TRBV28 to TRBJ2-5; 8 bases are shared with TRBD1. Germline CDR1 is MDHEN and CDR2 is SYDVKM. V lost 4 bases, J lost 5 bases, and 12 bases stayed unmatched. CDR3 length: 16 residues. CDR3 sequence (DNA): TGTGCCAGCAGTTCAACAGGGGGAGTCCATTGGGAGACCCAGTACTTC. The encoded protein is CASSSTGGVHWETQYF.

To note about this clonotype: The junction shows a germline mismatch at one end, possibly a read error. This chain links TRBV6-6 with TRBJ1-1; tentatively, D is TRBD1 (5 bases). Looked up from germline, CDR1 is MNHNY and CDR2 is SVGAGI (reference sequence). The CDR3 is made up of 14 amino acids. The CDR3 is CASSPGNLKTEAFF. For the CDR3, the DNA is TGTGCCAGCAGTCCAGGGAACCTGAAAACTGAAGCTTTCTTT.

The chain combines TRBV13 with TRBJ1-2; the D gene is possibly TRBD1 (6 bases). Between the trimmed V and J ends, which lost 5 bases and 8 bases, there was a span of 12 bases. The germline V gene encodes CDR1 PRHDT and CDR2 FYEKMQ (reference sequence). This CDR3 is built from 12 residues. CDR3 nucleotides: TGTGCCAGCAGCCCCCAAAGGGGGGGCTACACCTTC. Its protein product is CASSPQRGGYTF.

The rearrangement joins TRBV25-1 to TRBJ1-2; D might be TRBD1 (5 bases). The CDR3 is 14 residues long. The V gene lost 2 bases and the J gene lost 3 bases, with 10 bases spanning the gap. The germline gives CDR1 MGHDK, CDR2 SYGVNS. CDR3: CASSEIEGHYGYTF. The CDR3, as DNA: TGTGCCAGCAGTGAAATTGAGGGGCACTATGGCTACACCTTC.

This clonotype was detected only a few times. The chain uses TRBV7-3 and TRBJ2-3, with 10 bases that match TRBD2. Per germline, CDR1 SGHTA and CDR2 FQGTGA. V lost 4 bases and J lost 8; bases outside the gene matches: 6. The CDR3 consists of 14 residues. CDR3 nucleotide sequence: TGTGCCAGCAGCTCGGTAGGGACTAGCGCTACGCAGTATTTT. It is translated as CASSSVGTSATQYF.

V gene TRBV20-1 combines with J gene TRBJ1-2; 9 bases map to TRBD1. Germline V gene sequence: CDR1 DFQATT, CDR2 SNEGSKA (reference sequence). Germline trimming cut 6 bases from V and 4 bases from J; bases unmatched to any gene: 6. This CDR3 comprises 13 residues. CDR3 protein: CSAQRDRVYGYTF. CDR3 nucleotides: TGCAGTGCCCAGAGGGACAGGGTCTATGGCTACACCTTC.

V usage is TRBV18 and J usage is TRBJ1-2; possible D gene TRBD1, 5 bases. The germline CDR1 and CDR2 sequences are KGHSH and LQKENI. Trimming removed 2 bases from V and 4 bases from J, with 17 bases in between. The CDR3 totals 16 residues. CDR3 region: CASSPARFPGVYGYTF. The CDR3 nucleotides read TGTGCCAGCTCACCAGCCAGATTTCCGGGGGTCTATGGCTACACCTTC.

This clonotype was detected only once. The J gene is TRBJ2-1, the V gene TRBV5-6; possible D gene TRBD2, 6 bases. Germline V gene lookup returns CDR1 SGHDT and CDR2 YYEEEE. The CDR3 loop spans 14 amino acids. Trimming took off 3 bases at V and 8 bases at J, with 15 bases between the two ends. CDR3 sequence: CASSSPRGGYEQFF. Written as DNA, the CDR3 is TGTGCCAGCAGCTCCCCCCGTGGGGGGTATGAGCAGTTCTTC.

The table lists this clonotype with a few counts. The chain combines TRBV4-1 with TRBJ2-7; D gene ambiguous. The germline V and J ends were trimmed by 0 bases and 3 bases, with 6 bases remaining between them. Germline lookup yields CDR1 MGHRA and CDR2 YSYEKL. The CDR3 runs to 13 residues. The CDR3 region has the DNA TGCGCCAGCAGCCAAGAAAGGATCTACGAGCAGTACTTC. This translates into CASSQERIYEQYF.

This sequence joins TRBV7-6 and TRBJ2-7; tentatively, D is TRBD1 (7 bases). Trimming shortened V by 1 base and J by 3 bases, and 13 bases separated the two germline ends. This CDR3 has 15 amino acids. Germline loops: CDR1 SGHVS, CDR2 FNYEAQ. The CDR3 coding sequence is TGTGCCAGCAGCTTAGTGGAGGGGGCCGACTACGAGCAGTACTTC. Translating it yields CASSLVEGADYEQYF.

This clonotype was seen only a few times. The rearrangement joins TRBV5-1 to TRBJ2-1; no clear D gene. The germline V gene has CDR1 SGHRS and CDR2 YFSETQ. Deletions cut 4 bases from V and 8 bases from J, with 16 bases between. CDR3 length: 14 residues. This CDR3 is CASSARPRQDEQFF. The DNA for the CDR3 is TGCGCCAGCAGCGCCCGGCCCCGGCAGGATGAGCAGTTCTTC.

This clonotype came up a few times. This chain links TRBV29-1 with TRBJ2-7, with D perhaps TRBD2 (6 bases). The CDR3 extends over 13 amino acids. Trimming stripped 4 bases from V and 3 bases from J, with 13 bases between. Germline V CDR1 and CDR2: SQVTM, ANQGSEA. CDR3 nucleotide sequence: TGCAGCGTTGTAGTCGGGGGACGCTACGAGCAGTACTTC. It is translated as CSVVVGGRYEQYF.

This clonotype was seen a few times. The V call is TRBV20-1, the J call TRBJ2-3; TRBD2 agrees at 9 bases. CDR3 length: 14 amino acids. After removal of 0 bases from V and 5 bases from J, the junction contained 3 bases not matched to a gene. In germline, CDR1 is DFQATT, CDR2 SNEGSKA (reference sequence). The CDR3 region has the DNA TGCAGTGCTAGAGATCTACTAGCGGGAGATACGCAGTATTTT. Its protein product is CSARDLLAGDTQYF.

This clonotype was seen more than once but under ten times. This chain connects TRBV5-1 to TRBJ2-3; the D call may be TRBD1 or TRBD2 (5 bases each). Trimming removed 3 bases at V and 4 bases at J, with 12 bases between. The length of the CDR3 is 14 residues. Per the germline V gene, CDR1 is SGHRS and CDR2 is YFSETQ. This CDR3 reads CASSSQGDSDTQYF. The CDR3 region has the DNA TGCGCCAGCAGCTCCCAGGGAGATTCAGATACGCAGTATTTT.

Concerning this clonotype: At one of its ends the junction is not consistent with the germline gene, which may arise from a read error. V usage is TRBV7-9 and J usage is TRBJ2-3; no definite D call. Germline CDR1 SEHNR, CDR2 FQNEAQ (reference sequence). This CDR3 comprises 15 residues. The CDR3 is CASSLSDCARDTRYF. DNA for the CDR3: TGTGCCAGCAGCTTAAGCGACTGTGCACGAGATACGCGGTATTTT.

V usage is TRBV6-6 and J usage is TRBJ2-7; D remains ambiguous. The CDR3 consists of 12 residues. The germline V and J ends were trimmed by 5 bases and 6 bases, with 11 bases remaining between them. Germline CDR1 is MNHNY and CDR2 is SVGAGI (reference sequence). CDR3 bases: TGTGCCAGCAGTATACCCTTAGGCGAGCAGTACTTC. Encoded protein: CASSIPLGEQYF.

V gene TRBV20-1 combines with J gene TRBJ2-1, with 7 bases matching TRBD2. CDR1 and CDR2 (germline): DFQATT, SNEGSKA (reference sequence). V dropped 1 base and J dropped 9; count of bases not matched to a gene: 12. This CDR3 comprises 15 residues. The CDR3 here is CSARGPSGDTSEQFF. CDR3 bases: TGCAGTGCTAGAGGGCCTAGCGGCGATACCAGTGAGCAGTTCTTC.

In its sample, this clonotype was seen a few times. The V and J genes are TRBV10-3 and TRBJ2-3, with 9 bases aligning to TRBD2. This CDR3 contains 19 residues. The V and J ends lost 4 bases and 0 bases, in that order; junction bases with no gene match: 14. Germline values: CDR1 ENHRY, CDR2 SYGVKD. CDR3 residues: CAISASASGDLTSTDTQYF. In nucleotides, the CDR3 is TGTGCCATCAGTGCGTCTGCTAGCGGGGACCTGACTAGCACAGATACGCAGTATTTT.

With respect to this clonotype: A read error may account for a junction end that differs from germline. The chain recombines TRBV6-2 or TRBV6-3 with TRBJ1-5; possible D gene TRBD1, 5 bases. CDR1 is MNHEY, CDR2 SVGEGT, per germline. There are 12 residues in the CDR3. The CDR3 region is CTSSSRQIGQHF. CDR3 DNA: TGTACCAGCAGCTCTAGACAGATCGGTCAGCATTTT.

The chain links TRBV4-2 to TRBJ1-6, with TRBD1 as a possible D gene (5 bases). The CDR3 is 13 amino acids. Looked up from germline, CDR1 is LGHNA and CDR2 is YNFKEQ. The V end was cut by 0 bases, the J end by 14 bases, with 11 bases between. Here the CDR3 DNA reads TGTGCCAGCAGCCAAGAGAGGGGTCGGGCCCTCCACTTT. Its translation: CASSQERGRALHF.

This clonotype has at least ten counts. This sequence joins TRBV20-1 and TRBJ2-4; D may correspond to TRBD1 or TRBD2 (5 bases each). V lost 0 bases to trimming and J lost 3 bases, with 24 bases between them. The CDR3 spans 19 residues. The V gene's germline CDR1 is DFQATT and CDR2 SNEGSKA (reference sequence). DNA of the CDR3: TGCAGTGCTAGAGATCAGGGTTCCGCTAGCCCCCGGGTCAAAAACATTCAGTACTTC. Amino acids: CSARDQGSASPRVKNIQYF.